Listed below are T cell receptor beta chains from one sample, sequenced in a study of chemoradiotherapy in HPV16-positive cancers. TCRdb's copy holds only in-frame clones and misses some; the assay was immunoSEQ multiplex PCR. The sample shows approximately 11,000 clones, about 68% of them seen only once. Sampling took place from a patient who underwent chemoradiotherapy. The receptor set was obtained from a human donor with HPV-associated anogenital cancer. Each CDR3 is given with its conserved first and last residue. D genes are given only for firm matches. The size of a clone is reported for some rows only, either as once, few or many, or as a class for expanded clones.

. | TRBJ1-4 | 13 | . | TRBV27 | CASSLLSHEKLFF | TGTGCCAGCAGTTTGCTCAGCCATGAAAAACTGTTTTTT
. | TRBJ2-7 | 15 | TRBD2 | TRBV9 | CASSVELAGGYEQYF | TGTGCCAGCAGCGTAGAACTAGCGGGAGGCTACGAGCAGTACTTC
. | TRBJ1-2 | 14 | . | TRBV18 | CASSPDWANYGYTF | TGTGCCAGCTCACCAGATTGGGCTAACTATGGCTACACCTTC
. | TRBJ2-5 | 15 | . | TRBV7-9 | CASSLGVGSIETQYF | TGTGCCAGCAGCTTAGGGGTCGGGTCGATTGAGACCCAGTACTTC
. | TRBJ1-2 | 15 | TRBD1 | TRBV30 | CAWRGTGGLNYGYTF | TGTGCCTGGAGGGGGACAGGGGGCCTTAACTATGGCTACACCTTC
. | TRBJ1-5 | 17 | . | TRBV4-3 | CASSQEVVGLSNQPQHF | TGCGCCAGCAGCCAAGAAGTCGTAGGTCTGAGCAATCAGCCCCAGCATTTT
few | TRBJ2-7 | 13 | . | TRBV11-2 | CASSGAVYYEQYF | TGTGCCAGCAGCGGAGCAGTCTACTACGAGCAGTACTTC
. | TRBJ2-7 | 13 | TRBD2 | TRBV9 | CAGTSGGTYEQYF | TGTGCCGGTACTAGCGGGGGAACCTACGAGCAGTACTTC
. | TRBJ2-6 | 17 | . | TRBV19 | CASSIGQLLSGANVLTF | TGTGCCAGTAGTATTGGTCAGTTACTTTCTGGGGCCAACGTCCTGACTTTC
. | TRBJ1-2 | 16 | TRBD1 | TRBV27 | CASSYGTGGSLDGYTF | TGTGCCAGCAGTTACGGGACAGGGGGCAGCTTGGATGGCTACACCTTC
once | TRBJ2-7 | 14 | TRBD1 | TRBV7-3 | CASSLGQGRKEQYF | TGTGCCAGCAGCTTAGGACAGGGGAGGAAGGAGCAGTACTTC
once | TRBJ2-1 | 17 | . | TRBV5-4 | CASSPGLRDTRYNEQFF | TGTGCCAGCAGCCCGGGGCTCCGGGACACCCGTTACAATGAGCAGTTCTTC
. | TRBJ1-3 | 17 | TRBD1 | TRBV18 | CASSQDRAPLSGNTIYF | TGTGCCAGCTCACAAGACAGGGCACCCCTCTCTGGAAACACCATATATTTT
. | TRBJ1-5 | 15 | . | TRBV5-1 | CASSLEGGSNQPQHF | TGCGCCAGCAGCTTGGAGGGGGGAAGCAATCAGCCCCAGCATTTT
. | TRBJ2-3 | 15 | . | TRBV7-2 | CASSLFTVSTDTQYF | TGTGCCAGCAGCTTATTTACGGTCAGCACAGATACGCAGTATTTT
. | TRBJ2-2 | 16 | . | TRBV27 | CASSPGTTLIAGELFF | TGTGCCAGCAGTCCTGGGACAACGTTGATCGCCGGGGAGCTGTTTTTT
. | TRBJ2-4 | 11 | . | TRBV7-2 | CASSLAAHQYF | TGTGCCAGCAGCTTAGCCGCGCATCAGTACTTC
. | TRBJ2-5 | 15 | . | TRBV7-2 | CASSISGPLRETQYF | TGTGCCAGCAGCATATCCGGGCCCCTGAGGGAGACCCAGTACTTC
. | TRBJ1-5 | 15 | . | TRBV7-9 | CASSLGQGSNQPQHF | TGTGCCAGCAGCTTAGGCCAGGGTAGCAATCAGCCCCAGCATTTT
. | TRBJ2-3 | 17 | . | TRBV11-2 | CASSSLQSAGSTDTQYF | TGTGCCAGCAGCTCATTACAGTCGGCAGGAAGCACAGATACGCAGTATTTT
. | TRBJ1-3 | 13 | . | TRBV18 | CASSPTGLNTIYF | TGTGCCAGCTCACCCACAGGGTTGAACACCATATATTTT
few | TRBJ2-3 | 15 | . | TRBV11-3 | CASSLGRSSTDTQYF | TGTGCCAGCAGCTTAGGCAGGTCGAGCACAGATACGCAGTATTTT
. | TRBJ2-1 | 15 | TRBD2 | TRBV15 | CATSTLAGDHNEQFF | TGTGCCACCAGCACCCTGGCGGGGGACCACAATGAGCAGTTCTTC
. | TRBJ1-2 | 15 | . | TRBV11-3 | CASSLALLGNYGYTF | TGTGCCAGCAGCTTAGCGTTGTTGGGGAACTATGGCTACACCTTC
. | TRBJ2-6 | 15 | . | TRBV6-5 | CASKRARSGANVLTF | TGTGCCAGCAAAAGGGCCCGTTCTGGGGCCAACGTCCTGACTTTC
few | TRBJ1-5 | 15 | . | TRBV11-2 | CASSLEGGRTQPQHF | TGTGCCAGCAGCTTAGAGGGGGGGCGGACTCAGCCCCAGCATTTT
. | TRBJ2-1 | 16 | TRBD1 | TRBV18 | CASSQDRGRGDNEQFF | TGTGCCAGCTCCCAAGACAGGGGGCGCGGCGACAATGAGCAGTTCTTC
few | TRBJ2-7 | 12 | . | TRBV7-9 | CASSLTGYEQYF | TGTGCCAGCAGCTTAACTGGCTACGAGCAGTACTTC
few | TRBJ2-7 | 15 | . | TRBV28 | CASTPRSGPTYEQYF | TGTGCCAGCACCCCCAGGTCAGGGCCTACCTACGAGCAGTACTTC
few | TRBJ1-1 | 13 | . | TRBV5-1 | CASSRLGNTEAFF | TGCGCCAGCAGTCGGTTGGGGAACACTGAAGCTTTCTTT
. | TRBJ2-3 | 17 | TRBD2 | TRBV16 | CASSQGLAGPSTDTQYF | TGTGCCAGCAGCCAAGGGTTAGCGGGACCCAGCACAGATACGCAGTATTTT
few | TRBJ1-2 | 12 | . | TRBV5-1 | CASSETNYGYTF | TGCGCCAGCAGTGAGACTAACTATGGCTACACCTTC
. | TRBJ2-2 | 15 | . | TRBV5-1 | CASSLDRPAAGELFF | TGCGCCAGCAGCTTGGATCGCCCGGCGGCCGGGGAGCTGTTTTTT
. | TRBJ2-2 | 14 | . | TRBV5-8 | CASSLEPYAGELFF | TGTGCCAGCAGCTTGGAACCGTACGCCGGGGAGCTGTTTTTT
. | TRBJ1-1 | 16 | TRBD1 | TRBV9 | CASSVVGQTMNTEAFF | TGTGCCAGCAGCGTAGTGGGACAGACCATGAACACTGAAGCTTTCTTT
. | TRBJ2-3 | 22 | TRBD2 | TRBV2 | CASSSPTKAGTSGGAVADTQYF | TGTGCCAGCAGTTCACCGACTAAGGCCGGGACTAGCGGGGGGGCCGTCGCAGATACGCAGTATTTT
few | TRBJ1-2 | 15 | TRBD1 | TRBV2 | CASSDRDRGQLGYTF | TGTGCCAGCAGTGATCGGGACAGGGGGCAGCTAGGCTACACCTTC
. | TRBJ2-7 | 14 | . | TRBV10-3 | CAISDHRLTYEQYF | TGTGCCATCAGTGACCACAGATTGACCTACGAGCAGTACTTC